The 32 T cell receptor beta chains listed next were all sequenced from one sample in a study of graft-versus-host responses after intestinal transplantation. Only in-frame clones appear in the TCRdb table, and some are missing; sequencing was by immunoSEQ multiplex PCR. The table includes around 110,000 clones, approximately 90% detected once. These receptors have no known antigen. The sample in question was unstimulated CD4+ T cells sorted from spleen or lymph node cells, obtained before intestinal transplant. The receptors here all came from a human donor who received an intestinal transplant.

This CDR3 reads CASSLGSGPTDTQYF. The CDR3 DNA sequence: TGTGCCAGCAGCTTAGGTAGCGGGCCCACAGATACGCAGTATTTT. The rearrangement uses TRBV7-6 and TRBJ2-3; 7 nucleotides line up with TRBD2. Trimming at V came to 1 base and at J to 2 bases, leaving 3 bases not matched to a gene. The V gene's germline CDR1 is SGHVS and CDR2 FNYEAQ. The CDR3 length is 15 residues.

The chain links TRBV7-9 to TRBJ1-3; D gene unclear. The germline V and J ends were trimmed by 2 bases and 7 bases, with 18 bases remaining between them. The CDR3 is made up of 16 amino acids. Germline CDR1 is SEHNR and CDR2 is FQNEAQ (reference sequence). In nucleotides, the CDR3 is TGTGCCAGCAGCTTATCGGGAACCGGGGAAAGGAACACCATATATTTT. Protein product: CASSLSGTGERNTIYF.

This clone was picked up one time. The chain combines TRBV15 with TRBJ2-1, with 8 bases lining up with TRBD2. CDR3 length equals 14 residues. The germline V gene encodes CDR1 LNHNV and CDR2 YYDKDF (reference sequence). J was trimmed by 4 bases and V by 9 bases; bases with no gene match: 8. The chain's CDR3 is CATREDRLYNEQFF. CDR3 nucleotides: TGTGCCACGCGGGAGGACCGATTGTACAATGAGCAGTTCTTC.

Here the CDR3 reads CASLSRRAETQYF. The CDR3 region has the DNA TGTGCCAGCTTAAGTCGCAGGGCAGAGACCCAGTACTTC. The chain recombines TRBV6-5 with TRBJ2-5; D possibly corresponds to TRBD1 (5 bases). The CDR3 is 13 amino acids. Germline V gene sequence: CDR1 MNHEY, CDR2 SVGAGI. V lost 8 bases, J lost 4 bases, and 14 bases lay in between.

DNA of the CDR3: TGTGCCAGCAGGTTGGGCGGGGGGCGCAAAGGCTACACCTTC. It yields the protein CASRLGGGRKGYTF. The rearrangement links TRBV13 to TRBJ1-2; tentative D call: TRBD1 (6 bases). This CDR3 contains 14 residues. Germline lookup yields CDR1 PRHDT and CDR2 FYEKMQ (reference sequence). Trimming cost V 6 bases and J 8 bases, with 19 bases left between them.

V gene TRBV7-6 combines with J gene TRBJ2-2; 9 bases are a match to TRBD2. V lost 2 bases to trimming and J lost 7 bases; unmatched junction nucleotides: 5. The CDR3 is 15 amino acids. CDR1 and CDR2 from the germline V gene are SGHVS and FNYEAQ. CDR3 DNA sequence: TGTGCCAGCAGCTTACCGGTAGCGGGGGTCGGGGAGCTGTTTTTT. Protein: CASSLPVAGVGELFF.

The chain joins TRBV5-1 to TRBJ2-3, with 7 positions matching TRBD2. After removal of 0 bases from V and 2 bases from J, the junction contained 6 bases not matched to a gene. Germline-derived CDR1 and CDR2 are SGHRS and YFSETQ. The CDR3 sequence is 16 residues long. CDR3 bases: TGCGCCAGCAGCTTGGGCGGAGCGGGGCCCACAGATACGCAGTATTTT. Protein product: CASSLGGAGPTDTQYF.

The chain carries TRBV19 and TRBJ1-5; TRBD1 might be the D (6 bases). The CDR3 totals 15 residues. The V gene lost 1 base and the J gene lost 7 bases, with 14 bases spanning the gap. CDR1 is LNHDA and CDR2 is SQIVND in the germline V gene (reference sequence). Written as DNA, the CDR3 is TGTGCCAGTAGTATAGGACGGGGGGCCGGGCAGCCCCAGCATTTT. This codes for CASSIGRGAGQPQHF.

The chain uses TRBV7-2 and TRBJ1-6; unclear D gene. Trimming took 3 bases from V and 3 from J, leaving 12 bases between them. The CDR3 extends over 16 amino acids. Germline V CDR1 and CDR2: SGHTA, FQGNSA. The CDR3 nucleotides read TGTGCCAGCAGCTTTGGTCACTTCCGCTATAATTCACCCCTCCACTTT. This gives the protein CASSFGHFRYNSPLHF.

The chain recombines TRBV11-2 with TRBJ2-2, with 9 bases aligning to TRBD1. The germline V gene encodes CDR1 SGHAT and CDR2 FQNNGV. The length of the CDR3 is 15 residues. V shed 5 bases and J 3 bases; nucleotides not matched to a gene: 4. CDR3 residues: CASSLQGADTGELFF. DNA of the CDR3: TGTGCCAGCAGCCTACAGGGGGCGGACACCGGGGAGCTGTTTTTT.

The J gene is TRBJ1-5, the V gene TRBV7-2; D is undetermined. The CDR3 covers 13 residues. Germline CDR1 and CDR2: SGHTA and FQGNSA. The V end lost 0 bases, the J end lost 8 bases, and 8 bases lay between the germline ends. The CDR3 here is CASSLAFGEPQHF. In DNA form, the CDR3 reads TGTGCCAGCAGCTTAGCGTTCGGGGAGCCCCAGCATTTT.

This clone has just one count. The gene calls are TRBV5-1 and TRBJ2-3; 12 bases line up with TRBD2. Germline V CDR1 and CDR2: SGHRS, YFSETQ. With 4 bases clipped from V and 3 bases from J, the junction kept 3 bases outside the gene matches. The CDR3 consists of 15 residues. The CDR3 sequence: CASSPSGGGTDTQYF. CDR3 coding DNA: TGCGCCAGCAGCCCTAGCGGGGGGGGTACAGATACGCAGTATTTT.

V usage is TRBV5-1 and J usage is TRBJ2-7; 10 bases agree with TRBD1. CDR3 length: 15 amino acids. J gave up 7 bases and V 4 bases, and 11 bases lay outside the gene matches. CDR1 and CDR2 from the germline V gene are SGHRS and YFSETQ. CDR3 loop: CASSPYPGQGREQYF. CDR3 in DNA: TGCGCCAGCAGCCCCTACCCGGGACAGGGGCGGGAGCAGTACTTC.

V is TRBV18 and J is TRBJ2-7; TRBD2 matches 7 bases. The CDR3 has 15 residues. V dropped 3 bases and J dropped 4; count of bases not matched to a gene: 9. Germline values: CDR1 KGHSH, CDR2 LQKENI. DNA of the CDR3: TGTGCCAGCTCACCGCCTGTGGCGGGAGTGTACGAGCAGTACTTC. Translation: CASSPPVAGVYEQYF.

The chain is built from TRBV14 and TRBJ1-1; D might be TRBD1 (5 bases). The germline gives CDR1 SGHDN, CDR2 FVKESK. The CDR3 runs to 15 residues. V was shortened by 2 bases and J by 0 bases, with 10 bases between the two germline ends. CDR3 nucleotide sequence: TGTGCCAGCAGCCAACCGGGGGTTATGAACACTGAAGCTTTCTTT. This encodes CASSQPGVMNTEAFF.

The rearrangement joins TRBV7-2 to TRBJ2-7; 9 bases fit TRBD2. V was clipped by 5 bases and J by 4 bases; unmatched bases: 9. Germline CDR1 is SGHTA and CDR2 is FQGNSA. This CDR3 is built from 15 residues. The DNA for the CDR3 is TGTGCCAGCAGCCGTAGCGGGGGCCGCCAATACGAGCAGTACTTC. Its translation: CASSRSGGRQYEQYF.

The chain's CDR3 is CASSLTSASGSYEQYF. In DNA form, the CDR3 reads TGTGCCAGCAGCTTAACGTCGGCTAGCGGGAGCTACGAGCAGTACTTC. This chain uses TRBV7-3 with TRBJ2-7; the match to TRBD2 covers 10 bases. After removal of 0 bases from V and 3 bases from J, the junction contained 5 bases not matched to a gene. The CDR3 is 16 amino acids. Per the germline V gene, CDR1 is SGHTA and CDR2 is FQGTGA.

The J gene is TRBJ1-1, the V gene TRBV28; D uncertain. The germline V gene has CDR1 MDHEN and CDR2 SYDVKM. Trimming shortened V by 0 bases and J by 4 bases, and 6 bases separated the two germline ends. The length of the CDR3 is 13 residues. The CDR3 DNA reads TGTGCCAGCAGTTTATGGGGGAGCACTGAAGCTTTCTTT. Its protein is CASSLWGSTEAFF.

The V gene is TRBV19, the J gene TRBJ2-1; TRBD2 matches 8 bases. After removal of 6 bases from V and 4 bases from J, the junction contained 8 bases not matched to a gene. The CDR3 is 15 residues long. Germline lookup yields CDR1 LNHDA and CDR2 SQIVND (reference sequence). The CDR3 here is CASRATSGPYNEQFF. The CDR3 DNA is TGTGCCAGTAGGGCCACTAGCGGACCTTACAATGAGCAGTTCTTC. The full variable domain, with the rest looked up from reference TRBV19 and TRBJ2-1, is DGGITQSPKYLFRKEGQNVTLSCEQNLNHDAMYWYRQDPGQGLRLIYYSQIVNDFQKGDIAEGYSVSREKKESFPLTVTSAQKNPTAFYLCASRATSGPYNEQFFGPGTRLTVL.

CDR3 nucleotide sequence: TGTGCCAGCAGCTCCTTTACTAGTCGCACTGAAGCTTTCTTT. It yields the protein CASSSFTSRTEAFF. The J gene is TRBJ1-1, the V gene TRBV7-2; no firm D call. V was shortened by 4 bases and J by 4 bases, with 13 bases between the two germline ends. This CDR3 has 14 residues. CDR1 is SGHTA, CDR2 FQGNSA, per germline.

The chain is built from TRBV18 and TRBJ2-3; 7 bases fit TRBD2. Germline V gene sequence: CDR1 KGHSH, CDR2 LQKENI. The CDR3 length is 14 residues. After removal of 4 bases from V and 2 bases from J, the junction contained 3 bases not matched to a gene. CDR3 DNA sequence: TGTGCCAGCTCACGGGAGCGGGACACAGATACGCAGTATTTT. Translated: CASSRERDTDTQYF.

The chain joins TRBV5-1 to TRBJ2-2, with 7 bases aligning to TRBD1. Germline CDR1 is SGHRS and CDR2 is YFSETQ. V shed 6 bases, J shed 6 bases, and the junction held 8 bases outside the gene matches. This CDR3 region has 14 residues. Here the CDR3 DNA reads TGCGCCAGCACCGTCGCAGGGGGAGCCGGGGAGCTGTTTTTT. It translates to CASTVAGGAGELFF.

The chain combines TRBV18 with TRBJ2-2; D is ambiguous. V lost 2 bases, J lost 0 bases, and 10 bases lay in between. The germline gives CDR1 KGHSH, CDR2 LQKENI. This CDR3 has 16 residues. CDR3 region: CASSPFSRANTGELFF. The CDR3 coding sequence is TGTGCCAGCTCACCATTTAGCAGAGCGAACACCGGGGAGCTGTTTTTT.

This clone appeared a few times. J is TRBJ1-5 and V is TRBV28, with no clear D. The germline V gene has CDR1 MDHEN and CDR2 SYDVKM. V lost 3 bases to trimming and J lost 6 bases, with 6 bases between them. This CDR3 is built from 12 residues. CDR3 bases: TGTGCCAGCAGTTTGGGAGGTCAGCCCCAGCATTTT. Translated: CASSLGGQPQHF.

This chain connects TRBV5-1 to TRBJ1-2; D is uncertain. The CDR3 contains 16 residues. With 4 bases removed from V and 4 bases from J, the gap between germline ends came to 20 bases. Germline-derived CDR1 and CDR2 are SGHRS and YFSETQ. CDR3 in DNA: TGCGCCAGCAGCCCCGAAAATTCCGGTATCGTCTATGGCTACACCTTC. Translation gives CASSPENSGIVYGYTF. Full variable domain (outside the CDR3, taken from reference TRBV5-1 and TRBJ1-2): KAGVTQTPRYLIKTRGQQVTLSCSPISGHRSVSWYQQTPGQGLQFLFEYFSETQRNKGNFPGRFSGRQFSNSRSEMNVSTLELGDSALYLCASSPENSGIVYGYTFGSGTRLTVV.

DNA for the CDR3: TGTGCCATCAGTGAGGACAGGACTTACGAGCAGTACTTC. This encodes CAISEDRTYEQYF. The chain has TRBV10-3 and TRBJ2-7; possibly TRBD1 for D (6 bases). Per germline, CDR1 ENHRY and CDR2 SYGVKD. The CDR3 runs 13 residues. V lost 2 bases and J 4 bases, leaving 9 bases between the germline ends.

V usage is TRBV7-8 and J usage is TRBJ1-5, with 8 bases matching TRBD1. Germline V gene data show CDR1 as SGHVS and CDR2 as FQNEAQ. This CDR3 is 15 amino acids long. Trimming at V came to 5 bases and at J to 5 bases, leaving 8 bases not matched to a gene. CDR3 residues: CASSRRTGRDQPQHF. The CDR3 coding sequence is TGTGCCAGCAGCCGGAGGACAGGGAGGGATCAGCCCCAGCATTTT.

This clone was recorded once. V usage is TRBV27 and J usage is TRBJ1-5; TRBD1 is a possible D gene (5 bases). This CDR3 has 16 residues. Trimming removed 5 bases from V and 1 base from J, with 15 bases in between. The germline gives CDR1 MNHEY, CDR2 SMNVEV (reference sequence). CDR3 amino acids: CASSGGEGKSNQPQHF. DNA for the CDR3: TGTGCCAGCAGTGGGGGGGAGGGGAAGAGCAATCAGCCCCAGCATTTT.

The chain combines TRBV6-4 with TRBJ2-1; weak D call: TRBD2 (5 bases). CDR1 and CDR2 from the germline V gene are MRHNA and SNTAGT. V dropped 9 bases and J dropped 0 bases, with 6 bases sitting between them. The CDR3 runs to 12 residues. The CDR3 DNA follows: TGTGCCAGGGACTCCTCCTACAATGAGCAGTTCTTC. Residues: CARDSSYNEQFF.

The chain links TRBV7-3 to TRBJ1-2; 8 nucleotides agree with TRBD1. Germline lookup yields CDR1 SGHTA and CDR2 FQGTGA. The ends lost 5 bases at V and 1 base at J; junction bases unmatched: 6. The CDR3 extends over 15 amino acids. The CDR3 coding sequence is TGTGCCAGCAGCCTTGGGACAGGCCTTAACTATGGCTACACCTTC. It yields the protein CASSLGTGLNYGYTF.

The chain joins TRBV30 to TRBJ2-2; TRBD2 matches 9 bases. The CDR3 is 16 amino acids. Trimming removed 3 bases from V and 2 bases from J; junction bases left unmatched: 7. The V gene's germline CDR1 is GTSNPN and CDR2 SVGIG (reference sequence). CDR3 sequence: CAWRSSSGVNTGELFF. CDR3 nucleotides: TGTGCCTGGAGGTCCTCTAGCGGGGTCAACACCGGGGAGCTGTTTTTT.

This rearrangement joins TRBV2 to TRBJ1-5; 8 positions agree with TRBD1. The CDR3 has 15 amino acids. Germline V CDR1 and CDR2: SNHLY, FYNNEI. V lost 3 bases, J lost 3 bases, and 4 bases stayed unmatched. CDR3 sequence: CASSDQGAFNQPQHF. The CDR3 coding sequence is TGTGCCAGCAGTGATCAGGGGGCGTTCAATCAGCCCCAGCATTTT.